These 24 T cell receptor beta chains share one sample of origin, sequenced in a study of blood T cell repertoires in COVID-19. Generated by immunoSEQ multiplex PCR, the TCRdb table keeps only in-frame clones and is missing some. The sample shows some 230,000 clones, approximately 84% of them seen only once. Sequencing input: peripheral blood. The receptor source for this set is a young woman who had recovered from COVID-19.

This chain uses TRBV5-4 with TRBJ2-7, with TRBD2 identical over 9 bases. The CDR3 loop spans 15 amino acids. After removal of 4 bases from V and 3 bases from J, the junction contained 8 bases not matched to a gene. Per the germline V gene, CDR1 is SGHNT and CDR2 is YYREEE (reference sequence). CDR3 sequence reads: CASSPRREGRYEQYF. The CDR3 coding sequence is TGTGCCAGCAGCCCCAGGCGGGAGGGCCGCTACGAGCAGTACTTC.

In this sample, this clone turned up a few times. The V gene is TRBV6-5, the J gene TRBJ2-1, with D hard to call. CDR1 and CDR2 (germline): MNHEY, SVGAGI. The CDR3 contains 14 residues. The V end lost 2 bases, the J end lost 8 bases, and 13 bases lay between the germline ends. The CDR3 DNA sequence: TGTGCCAGCAGTTACGAGGCAGTATGGCATGAGCAGTTCTTC. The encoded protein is CASSYEAVWHEQFF.

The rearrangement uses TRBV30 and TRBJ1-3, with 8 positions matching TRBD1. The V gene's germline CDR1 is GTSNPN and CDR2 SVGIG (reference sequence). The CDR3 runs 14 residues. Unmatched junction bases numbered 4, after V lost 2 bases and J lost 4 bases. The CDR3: CAWSRTGFGNTIYF. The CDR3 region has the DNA TGTGCCTGGAGTCGGACAGGGTTCGGAAACACCATATATTTT.

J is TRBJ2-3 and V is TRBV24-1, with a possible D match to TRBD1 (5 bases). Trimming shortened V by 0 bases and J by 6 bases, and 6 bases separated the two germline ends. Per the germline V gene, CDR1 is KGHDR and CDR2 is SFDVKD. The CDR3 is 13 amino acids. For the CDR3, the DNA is TGTGCCACCAGTGATTTGGCAGGGGATACGCAGTATTTT. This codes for CATSDLAGDTQYF.

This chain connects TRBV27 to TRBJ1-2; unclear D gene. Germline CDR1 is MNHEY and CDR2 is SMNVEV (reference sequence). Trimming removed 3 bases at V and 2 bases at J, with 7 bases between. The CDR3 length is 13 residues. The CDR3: CASSFEANYGYTF. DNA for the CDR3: TGTGCCAGCAGTTTTGAGGCCAACTATGGCTACACCTTC.

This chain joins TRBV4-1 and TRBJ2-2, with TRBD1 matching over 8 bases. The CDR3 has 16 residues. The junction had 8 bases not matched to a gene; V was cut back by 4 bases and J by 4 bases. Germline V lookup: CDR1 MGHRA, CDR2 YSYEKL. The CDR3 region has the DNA TGCGCCAGCAGCCTTAAAGGACAGGGAGCCACCGGGGAGCTGTTTTTT. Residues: CASSLKGQGATGELFF.

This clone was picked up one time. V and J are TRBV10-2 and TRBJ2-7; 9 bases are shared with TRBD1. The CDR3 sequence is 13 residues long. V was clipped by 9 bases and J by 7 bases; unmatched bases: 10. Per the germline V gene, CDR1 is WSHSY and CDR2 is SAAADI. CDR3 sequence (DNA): TGCGCCAGAAGCCCGGGACAGGGCCGAGAGCAGTACTTC. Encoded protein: CARSPGQGREQYF.

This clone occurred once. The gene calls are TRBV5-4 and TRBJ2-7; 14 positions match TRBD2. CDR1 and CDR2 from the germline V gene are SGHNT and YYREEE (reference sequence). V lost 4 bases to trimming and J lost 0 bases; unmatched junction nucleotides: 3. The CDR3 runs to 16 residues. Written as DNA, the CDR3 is TGTGCCAGCAGCGTGGGACTAGCGGGGGCCTCCTACGAGCAGTACTTC. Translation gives CASSVGLAGASYEQYF.

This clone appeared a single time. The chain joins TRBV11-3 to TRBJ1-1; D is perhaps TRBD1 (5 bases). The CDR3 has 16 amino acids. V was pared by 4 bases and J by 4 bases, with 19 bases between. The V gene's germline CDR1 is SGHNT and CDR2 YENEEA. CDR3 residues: CASSSGFIGCGTEAFF. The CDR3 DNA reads TGTGCCAGCAGCTCAGGGTTTATTGGGTGTGGCACTGAAGCTTTCTTT. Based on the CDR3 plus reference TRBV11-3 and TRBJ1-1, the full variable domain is EAGVVQSPRYKIIEKKQPVAFWCNPISGHNTLYWYLQNLGQGPELLIRYENEEAVDDSQLPKDRFSAERLKGVDSTLKIQPAELGDSAVYLCASSSGFIGCGTEAFFGQGTRLTVV.

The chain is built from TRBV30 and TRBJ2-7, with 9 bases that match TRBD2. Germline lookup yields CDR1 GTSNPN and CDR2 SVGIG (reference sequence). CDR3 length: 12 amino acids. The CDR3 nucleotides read TGTGCGTATAGCGGGAGCTCCTACGAGCAGTACTTC. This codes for CAYSGSSYEQYF.

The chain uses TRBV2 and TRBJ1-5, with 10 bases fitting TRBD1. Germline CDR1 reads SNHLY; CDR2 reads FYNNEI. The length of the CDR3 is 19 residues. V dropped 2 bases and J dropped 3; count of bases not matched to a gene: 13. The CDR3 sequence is CASSESPGQGVGDNQPQHF. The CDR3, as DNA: TGTGCCAGCAGTGAATCCCCCGGACAGGGGGTAGGGGACAATCAGCCCCAGCATTTT.

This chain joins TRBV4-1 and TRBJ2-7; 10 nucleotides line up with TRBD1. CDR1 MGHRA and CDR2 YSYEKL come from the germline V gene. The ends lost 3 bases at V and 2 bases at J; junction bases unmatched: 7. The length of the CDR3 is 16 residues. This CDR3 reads CASSHAPGQGPYEQYF. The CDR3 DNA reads TGCGCCAGCAGCCACGCCCCGGGACAGGGGCCCTACGAGCAGTACTTC.

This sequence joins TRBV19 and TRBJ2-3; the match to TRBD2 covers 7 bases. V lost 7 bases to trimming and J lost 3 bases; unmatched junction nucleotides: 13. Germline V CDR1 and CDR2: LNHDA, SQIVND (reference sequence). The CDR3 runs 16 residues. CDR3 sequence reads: CASTSGPGGITDTQYF. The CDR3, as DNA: TGTGCCAGTACCTCCGGGCCGGGAGGTATTACAGATACGCAGTATTTT.

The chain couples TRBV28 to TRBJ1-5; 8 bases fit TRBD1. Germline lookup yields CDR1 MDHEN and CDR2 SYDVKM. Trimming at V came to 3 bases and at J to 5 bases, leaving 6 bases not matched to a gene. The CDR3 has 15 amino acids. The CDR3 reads CASSLNRGWDQPQHF. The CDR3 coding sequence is TGTGCCAGCAGTTTGAACAGGGGGTGGGATCAGCCCCAGCATTTT.

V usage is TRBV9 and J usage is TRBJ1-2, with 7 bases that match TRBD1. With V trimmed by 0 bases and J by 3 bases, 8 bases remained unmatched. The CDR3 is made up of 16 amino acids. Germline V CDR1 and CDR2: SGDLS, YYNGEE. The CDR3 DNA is TGTGCCAGCAGCGTAGATCCAGGGGGTTCGGACTATGGCTACACCTTC. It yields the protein CASSVDPGGSDYGYTF.

For the CDR3, the DNA is TGTGCCAGCAGGATGCGACAGGAGCAGTACTTC. Translating it yields CASRMRQEQYF. The chain uses TRBV28 and TRBJ2-7; TRBD1 is a possible D gene (5 bases). Trimming left V 6 bases short and J 7 bases short, with 10 bases between. The CDR3 is made up of 11 amino acids. The germline CDR1 and CDR2 sequences are MDHEN and SYDVKM.

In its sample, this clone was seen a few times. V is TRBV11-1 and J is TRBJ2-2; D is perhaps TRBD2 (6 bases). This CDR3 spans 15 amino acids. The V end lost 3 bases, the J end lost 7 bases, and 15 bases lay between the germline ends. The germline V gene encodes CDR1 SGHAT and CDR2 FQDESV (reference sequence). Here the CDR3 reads CASSFSGTGIGELFF. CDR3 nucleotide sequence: TGTGCCAGCAGCTTTTCCGGGACTGGTATCGGGGAGCTGTTTTTT.

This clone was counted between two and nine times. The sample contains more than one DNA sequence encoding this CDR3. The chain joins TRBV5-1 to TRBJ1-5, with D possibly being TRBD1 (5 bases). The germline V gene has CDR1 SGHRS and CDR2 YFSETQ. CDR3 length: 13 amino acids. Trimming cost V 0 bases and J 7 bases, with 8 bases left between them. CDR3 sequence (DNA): TGCGCCAGCAGCTTGGAGGGGTGGCAGCCCCAGCATTTT. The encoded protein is CASSLEGWQPQHF.

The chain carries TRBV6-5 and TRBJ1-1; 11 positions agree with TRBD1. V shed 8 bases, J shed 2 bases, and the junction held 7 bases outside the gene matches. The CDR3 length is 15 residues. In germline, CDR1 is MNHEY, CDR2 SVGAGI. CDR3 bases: TGTGCCAGCGAGAAGAGGACAGGGGGCAACACTGAAGCTTTCTTT. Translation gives CASEKRTGGNTEAFF.

The DNA of the CDR3 is TGTGCCAGCAGCGCGGCGGACAGGGGGGGTAATGAAAAACTGTTTTTT. It translates to CASSAADRGGNEKLFF. This rearrangement joins TRBV7-9 to TRBJ1-4, with 10 positions matching TRBD1. V dropped 5 bases and J dropped 4; count of bases not matched to a gene: 7. Germline CDR1 SEHNR, CDR2 FQNEAQ (reference sequence). The CDR3 extends over 16 amino acids.

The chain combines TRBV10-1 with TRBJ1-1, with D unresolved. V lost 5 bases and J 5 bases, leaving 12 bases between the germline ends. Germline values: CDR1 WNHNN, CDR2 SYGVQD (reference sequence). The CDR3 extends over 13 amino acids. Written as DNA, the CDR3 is TGCGCCAGCAGTCAGGAGAGGGAGACTGAAGCTTTCTTT. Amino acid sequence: CASSQERETEAFF.

CDR3 sequence (DNA): TGTGCCAGCGCCCTCAACCAGGGGGCCGGCGAGACCCAGTACTTC. Protein product: CASALNQGAGETQYF. This chain links TRBV18 with TRBJ2-5; TRBD1 matches 8 bases. The CDR3 is 15 amino acids. With 8 bases clipped from V and 5 bases from J, the junction kept 13 bases outside the gene matches. The germline V gene has CDR1 KGHSH and CDR2 LQKENI.

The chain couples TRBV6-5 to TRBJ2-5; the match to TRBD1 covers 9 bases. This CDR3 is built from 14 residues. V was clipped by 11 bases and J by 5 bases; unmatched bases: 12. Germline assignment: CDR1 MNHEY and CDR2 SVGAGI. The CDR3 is CAGARDRVLETQYF. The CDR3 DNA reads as TGTGCCGGGGCCAGGGACAGGGTTCTGGAGACCCAGTACTTC.

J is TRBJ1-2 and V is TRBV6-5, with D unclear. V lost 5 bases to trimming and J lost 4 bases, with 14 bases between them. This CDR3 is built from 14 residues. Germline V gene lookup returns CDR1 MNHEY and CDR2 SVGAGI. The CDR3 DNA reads TGTGCCAGCAGTCCCGAAGCGTTGGGCTATGGCTACACCTTC. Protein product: CASSPEALGYGYTF.